This is a list of T cell receptor delta chains from one sample in a study of Vδ1+ human thymocytes. TCRdb re-called the multiplex PCR reads with CATT. Seen here are roughly 56,000 delta-chain clones, over 12% observed once, and the top ten hold roughly 0.37%. The sequenced sample consisted of Vdelta1+ gamma-delta thymocytes from the thymus. The receptors stem from a girl under two years old who had congenital heart surgery. Both conserved end residues are part of each CDR3. D genes are given only for firm matches. Not all rows give a size; the values are once, few, many and, for expanded clones, a class.

TRDV1	-	few	TRDJ1	TGTGCTCTTGGGGAACTCTCCTACGCCACCGATAAACTCATCTTT	CALGELSYATDKLIF
TRDV1	TRDD3	-	TRDJ1	TGTGCTCTTGGGGTCCCAGTACTGGGGGATAGTCCGTGCGGCACCGATAAACTCATCTTT	CALGVPVLGDSPCGTDKLIF
TRDV1	TRDD3	few	TRDJ1	TGTGCTCTTGGGGAACTTAGTTCCGGGGGATACGATAAACTCATCTTT	CALGELSSGGYDKLIF
TRDV1	TRDD3	few	TRDJ1	TGTGCTCTTGGGGGTTCCCGCTGGGGGATGAGGTCGGGCACCGATAAACTCATCTTT	CALGGSRWGMRSGTDKLIF
TRDV1	TRDD3	few	TRDJ1	TGTGCTCTTGGGGAACACTACTTACTGGGGGTCACTTGGAACACCGATAAACTCATCTTT	CALGEHYLLGVTWNTDKLIF
TRDV1	TRDD3	few	TRDJ1	TGTGCTCTTAGGGAAGTTCCCGAGGTTACTGGGGGACCTACAGGGATCACCGATAAACTCATCTTT	CALREVPEVTGGPTGITDKLIF
TRDV1	TRDD3	-	TRDJ1	TGTGCTCTTGGAGCCGGGAGGGTCGGTGGCAGCCTGGGGGCCCACCTGTACACCGATAAACTCATCTTT	CALGAGRVGGSLGAHLYTDKLIF
TRDV1	TRDD3	few	TRDJ1	TGTGCTCTTGGGGGACTAGCGATCGCTCAGAGACTGGGGGATACCCCGGGCGTGCCACTCATCTTT	CALGGLAIAQRLGDTPGVPLIF
TRDV1	TRDD3	-	TRDJ1	TGTGCTCTTGGGGAACTTCGAAGGGATGATCCTACCGCGACTGGGGGATACGCGGATAAACTCATCTTT	CALGELRRDDPTATGGYADKLIF
TRDV1	TRDD3	few	TRDJ1	TGTGCTCTTGGGTACATAAATGGCTTACTGGGGGACACCGATAAACTCATCTTT	CALGYINGLLGDTDKLIF
TRDV1	-	-	TRDJ1	TGTGCTCTTGGGACCCAATTTCCTACGCGGGATGGGGGACTCGATAAACTCATCTTT	CALGTQFPTRDGGLDKLIF
TRDV1	TRDD3	-	TRDJ1	TGTGCTCTTGGGGCCGAGTGTCGGACGTGCGGATACGGGGAGGATAAACTCATCTTT	CALGAECRTCGYGEDKLIF
TRDV1	-	few	TRDJ1	TGTGCTCTTGGGGAGTTCCCCTCTTCCGACAAGTACACCGATAAACTCATCTTT	CALGEFPSSDKYTDKLIF
TRDV1	TRDD3	few	TRDJ1	TGTGCTCTTGGGGAACTGCGCGCATGGGGGACTAAACATACGTCGTACGCCGATAAACTCATCTTT	CALGELRAWGTKHTSYADKLIF
TRDV2	TRDD3	few	TRDJ1	TGTGCCTGTGACACCGGCCTACCCCTAACTGGGGGATACGCTTGCTACACCGATAAACTCATCTTT	CACDTGLPLTGGYACYTDKLIF
TRDV1	-	few	TRDJ1	TGTGCTCTTGGGGGCAGGACAATTTCGTCGGTCACCGATAAACTCATCTTT	CALGGRTISSVTDKLIF
TRDV1	TRDD3	once	TRDJ1	TGTGCTCTTGGGGAACAGGGGGGTTCCTACACCCACACAGACTGGGGGATACATCCCCTGTACACCGATAAACTCATCTTT	CALGEQGGSYTHTDWGIHPLYTDKLIF
TRDV1	TRDD3	-	TRDJ1	TGTGCTCTTGGGGAACATCCTGGGGGATATATGTCGGGACTCATCTTT	CALGEHPGGYMSGLIF
TRDV1	TRDD3	-	TRDJ1	TGTGCTCTTGGGGAACTATCCTACACGATTCTGGGGGATACAAGGATGAGGTACACCGATAAACTCATCTTT	CALGELSYTILGDTRMRYTDKLIF
TRDV1	TRDD3	-	TRDJ1	TGTGCTCTTGGGGAACGACTGGGGATACGGAGCACCGATAAACTCATCTTT	CALGERLGIRSTDKLIF
TRDV1	-	few	TRDJ1	TGTGCTCTTGGGGAAGTAGACGGAGCTTCCACCGATAAACTCATCTTT	CALGEVDGASTDKLIF
TRDV1	TRDD3	-	TRDJ1	TGTGCTCTTGGGGAACTAATATCTCCCCGTACTGGGGGACGAAAGTACACCGATAAACCCATCTTT	CALGELISPRTGGRKYTDKPIF
TRDV1	TRDD3	few	TRDJ1	TGTGCTCTTGGGGAACTGAACGTGACTGGGGAGAAAATGGACACCGATAAACTCATCTTT	CALGELNVTGEKMDTDKLIF
TRDV1	-	few	TRDJ1	TGTGCTCTTGGGGAAAAATTGCGAGCCCCAGATCCCAGAAAGACCGATAAACTCATCTTT	CALGEKLRAPDPRKTDKLIF
TRDV2	TRDD3	few	TRDJ1	TGTGCCTTCCCAGGGGGGATACCAGCCGATAAACTCATCTTT	CAFPGGIPADKLIF